A selection of T cell receptor beta chains follows, all from one sample in a study of PD-1 blockade in classical Hodgkin lymphoma. Profiling relied on immunoSEQ multiplex PCR, and the TCRdb table lists in-frame clones only, not all of them. The sample yields around 13,000 clones, more than 60% seen once. The sample here was CD8+ T cells from blood, taken at baseline. All receptors come from a human donor with classical Hodgkin lymphoma. Both conserved end residues are part of each CDR3. Fields, in order: clone size, V gene, J gene, D gene, CDR3 length, CDR3 DNA, CDR3 protein. The D gene is left open where the match is weak. Rows may omit the clone size; those that give it use once, few, many or a size class.

clone_size: -; v_call: TRBV7-9; j_call: TRBJ2-2; d_call: -; cdr3_length: 13; cdr3_nt: TGTGCCAGCAGCTTAGGGACCCCCGGGGAGCTGTTTTTT; cdr3_aa: CASSLGTPGELFF
clone_size: -; v_call: TRBV9; j_call: TRBJ1-2; d_call: -; cdr3_length: 17; cdr3_nt: TGTGCCAGCAGCGTAGTTGGAGTTGGGGGCGTCAATTCCGGCTACACCTTC; cdr3_aa: CASSVVGVGGVNSGYTF
clone_size: few; v_call: TRBV28; j_call: TRBJ1-2; d_call: TRBD1; cdr3_length: 15; cdr3_nt: TGTGCCAGCAACCTATACAGGGGGCAAAACTATGGCTACACCTTC; cdr3_aa: CASNLYRGQNYGYTF
clone_size: -; v_call: TRBV9; j_call: TRBJ2-2; d_call: -; cdr3_length: 14; cdr3_nt: TGTGCCAGCAGCGACCGACCGCACACCGGGGAGCTGTTTTTT; cdr3_aa: CASSDRPHTGELFF
clone_size: -; v_call: TRBV27; j_call: TRBJ2-5; d_call: TRBD1; cdr3_length: 14; cdr3_nt: TGTGCCAGCAGTCCCGGGACAGGGGGGGAGACCCAGTACTTC; cdr3_aa: CASSPGTGGETQYF
clone_size: once; v_call: TRBV9; j_call: TRBJ2-1; d_call: TRBD1; cdr3_length: 14; cdr3_nt: TGTGCCAGCAGCACAGACAGGGGGCGGAATGAGCAGTTCTTC; cdr3_aa: CASSTDRGRNEQFF
clone_size: -; v_call: TRBV18; j_call: TRBJ2-2; d_call: -; cdr3_length: 15; cdr3_nt: TGTGCCAGCTCACCACCGAACGACGGGACCGGGGAGCTGTTTTTT; cdr3_aa: CASSPPNDGTGELFF
clone_size: -; v_call: TRBV6-6; j_call: TRBJ2-5; d_call: TRBD2; cdr3_length: 16; cdr3_nt: TGTGCCAGCGGAAGCTTACTAGCGGGGGTATTCGAGACCCAGTACTTC; cdr3_aa: CASGSLLAGVFETQYF
clone_size: -; v_call: TRBV27; j_call: TRBJ2-1; d_call: -; cdr3_length: 17; cdr3_nt: TGTGCCAGCAGTTTATCGGGGGGTCACCCTCTCTACAATGAGCAGTTCTTC; cdr3_aa: CASSLSGGHPLYNEQFF
clone_size: -; v_call: TRBV7-9; j_call: TRBJ2-2; d_call: TRBD1; cdr3_length: 16; cdr3_nt: TGTGCCAGCAGCCCGGGACAGGGCCCGAACACCGGGGAGCTGTTTTTT; cdr3_aa: CASSPGQGPNTGELFF
clone_size: once; v_call: TRBV27; j_call: TRBJ1-1; d_call: -; cdr3_length: 15; cdr3_nt: TGTGCCAGCAGTTTTTCGACAGCCCCGGGGACTGAAGCTTTCTTT; cdr3_aa: CASSFSTAPGTEAFF
clone_size: -; v_call: TRBV14; j_call: TRBJ1-2; d_call: TRBD1; cdr3_length: 14; cdr3_nt: TGTGCCAGCAGCCTTAACGGGACAGCCTATGGCTACACCTTC; cdr3_aa: CASSLNGTAYGYTF
clone_size: -; v_call: TRBV7-9; j_call: TRBJ2-7; d_call: -; cdr3_length: 13; cdr3_nt: TGTGCCAGCAGCTTAGCGAACTCCTACGAGCAGTACTTC; cdr3_aa: CASSLANSYEQYF
clone_size: -; v_call: TRBV7-9; j_call: TRBJ2-1; d_call: TRBD2; cdr3_length: 15; cdr3_nt: TGTGCCAGCAGCCCATTTAGCGGGGGGGTTACTGAGCAGTTCTTC; cdr3_aa: CASSPFSGGVTEQFF
clone_size: -; v_call: TRBV9; j_call: TRBJ2-3; d_call: TRBD2; cdr3_length: 16; cdr3_nt: TGTGCCAGCAGCGCGATGGAGCGGGGGGGCACAGATACGCAGTATTTT; cdr3_aa: CASSAMERGGTDTQYF
clone_size: -; v_call: TRBV20-1; j_call: TRBJ2-2; d_call: -; cdr3_length: 11; cdr3_nt: TGCAGTGCTCCACAGGTCGGGGAGCTGTTTTTT; cdr3_aa: CSAPQVGELFF
clone_size: -; v_call: TRBV5-8; j_call: TRBJ2-2; d_call: -; cdr3_length: 12; cdr3_nt: TGTGCCAGCAGGCGGGTTACCGGGGAGCTGTTTTTT; cdr3_aa: CASRRVTGELFF